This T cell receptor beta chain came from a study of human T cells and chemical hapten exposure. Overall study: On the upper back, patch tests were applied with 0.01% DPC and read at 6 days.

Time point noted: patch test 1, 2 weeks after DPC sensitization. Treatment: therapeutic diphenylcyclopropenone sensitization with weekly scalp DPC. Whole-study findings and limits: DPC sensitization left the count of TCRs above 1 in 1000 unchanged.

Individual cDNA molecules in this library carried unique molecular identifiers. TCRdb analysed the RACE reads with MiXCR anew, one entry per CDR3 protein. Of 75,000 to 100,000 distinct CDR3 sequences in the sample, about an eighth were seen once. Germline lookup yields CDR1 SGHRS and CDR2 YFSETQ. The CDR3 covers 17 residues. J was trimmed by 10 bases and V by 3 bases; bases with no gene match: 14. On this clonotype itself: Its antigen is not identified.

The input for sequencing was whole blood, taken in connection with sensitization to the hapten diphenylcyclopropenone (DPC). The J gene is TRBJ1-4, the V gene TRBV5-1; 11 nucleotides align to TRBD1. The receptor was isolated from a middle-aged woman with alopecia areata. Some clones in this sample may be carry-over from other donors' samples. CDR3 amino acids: CASSSGTGGPLGGKLFF. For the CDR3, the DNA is TGCGCCAGCAGCTCCGGGACAGGGGGTCCCTTAGGGGGAAAACTGTTTTTT.